This T cell receptor beta chain was found in a study of response to subunit inactivated influenza vaccine. This CDR3 has 15 amino acids. V was shortened by 4 bases and J by 3 bases, with 13 bases between the two germline ends. Germline assignment: CDR1 SGHRS and CDR2 YFSETQ. TCRdb reanalysed the RT-PCR reads using MiXCR and keeps one entry per CDR3 protein. Counted here are about 830,000 distinct CDR3 sequences, approximately 18% occurring once; the ten biggest clones make up about a tenth. This clonotype was counted at least ten times. The sequence derives from a man between 45 and 60 years old who received an inactivated influenza vaccine. The specimen was PBMCs from blood, collected 4 to 6 days after vaccination. The chain is built from TRBV5-1 and TRBJ2-2; D is perhaps TRBD1 (6 bases). The CDR3 sequence is CASSLRDIHTGELFF. The CDR3 DNA follows: TGCGCCAGCAGCCTCCGGGACATCCACACCGGGGAGCTGTTTTTT.